These T cell receptor beta chains were read from a single sample in a study of STAT5B mutations in CD4+ large granular lymphocyte leukemia. Using immunoSEQ multiplex PCR, the repertoire was profiled, and TCRdb retains in-frame clones only, with some absent. The repertoire holds 25,000 to 30,000 clones, 65% to 90% seen once, with 0.3% to 0.35% in the top ten. Sample: CD4+ T cells from blood buffy coats. These receptors all come from a human donor in good health. The CDR3 runs from the conserved cysteine through the conserved F or W. The D gene is left open where the match is weak. Clone size is shown for a subset of rows, as once, few, many or a class of expanded clone.

cdr3_nt cdr3_aa j_call clone_size d_call v_call
TGTGCCAGCAGCTTAGGGATCTCTGGAAACACCATATATTTT CASSLGISGNTIYF TRBJ1-3 once NA TRBV7-2
TGCGCCAGCAGTGGGGGGCTGAGCACAGATACGCAGTATTTT CASSGGLSTDTQYF TRBJ2-3 NA NA TRBV5-1
TGTGCCAGCAGTGTAGGGGCGGGCCCCCCGTTCTTC CASSVGAGPPFF TRBJ2-1 few NA TRBV6-4
TGTGCCTGGAGTGTACTGAACACAGATACGCAGTATTTT CAWSVLNTDTQYF TRBJ2-3 NA NA TRBV30
TGTGCCAGCAGCTTGGAGGACAGGGGGCGGTACTATGGCTACACCTTC CASSLEDRGRYYGYTF TRBJ1-2 NA TRBD1 TRBV5-4
TGTGCCACAACCTTGGGACTAGCGGACACAGATACGCAGTATTTT CATTLGLADTDTQYF TRBJ2-3 once TRBD2 TRBV10-3
TGCGCCAGCTCACGAGATACTGAAGCTTTCTTT CASSRDTEAFF TRBJ1-1 NA NA TRBV4-3
TGTGCCAGCAGTTACGAGGGGGCTTCAGATACGCAGTATTTT CASSYEGASDTQYF TRBJ2-3 NA TRBD1 TRBV6-6
TGTGCCAGCACCTACGAAACAGAGAACACTGAAGCTTTCTTT CASTYETENTEAFF TRBJ1-1 few NA TRBV2
TGTGCCAGCAGCCTCCGGGGGGGAGAAGAGACCCAGTACTTC CASSLRGGEETQYF TRBJ2-5 NA TRBD2 TRBV6-5
TGTGCCAGCAGCCTGGCTGATTTCTATGGCTACACCTTC CASSLADFYGYTF TRBJ1-2 NA NA TRBV5-5
TGCGCCAGCAGCCCTAGACTAGATTCAGATACGCAGTATTTT CASSPRLDSDTQYF TRBJ2-3 once NA TRBV4-1
TGTGCCAGCAGCTTGGGGGGACCCTTGAACACTGAAGCTTTCTTT CASSLGGPLNTEAFF TRBJ1-1 NA NA TRBV11-2
TGTGCCAGCAGCTTCCCGGGACTAGCCGACGAGCAGTACTTC CASSFPGLADEQYF TRBJ2-7 NA TRBD2 TRBV7-2
TGTGCCAGCAGCTTAACAGGGGCCTACGAGCAGTACTTC CASSLTGAYEQYF TRBJ2-7 few TRBD1 TRBV7-8
TGTGCCATCAGCGAGAATCGATCGGGCGAGCAGTACTTC CAISENRSGEQYF TRBJ2-7 NA NA TRBV10-3
TGTGCCAGCAGTTTAGCCGGGACCCGAGGGACCCAGTACTTC CASSLAGTRGTQYF TRBJ2-5 NA NA TRBV28
TGTGCCAGCAGCCCTAAGATAGAGAACACTGAAGCTTTCTTT CASSPKIENTEAFF TRBJ1-1 few NA TRBV9
TGTGCCATCAGTGAGTCCCGGGGTGGGGATCAGCCCCAGCATTTT CAISESRGGDQPQHF TRBJ1-5 few NA TRBV10-3
TGCGCCAGCAGCCCCGGACCCCCTAGGGATGAGCAGTTCTTC CASSPGPPRDEQFF TRBJ2-1 NA NA TRBV5-1
TGTGCCATCAGTGAGTCCGGGGGACAGGGGGACGGAAAACTGTTTTTT CAISESGGQGDGKLFF TRBJ1-4 NA TRBD1 TRBV10-3
TGTGCCAGCAGCGACAGGGGTGGCACAGATACGCAGTATTTT CASSDRGGTDTQYF TRBJ2-3 once TRBD1 TRBV5-4
TGTGCCACCAGCAAAGAAATTTTCCGAGGAGTTCTAGAAAAACTGTTTTTT CATSKEIFRGVLEKLFF TRBJ1-4 once NA TRBV15
TGTGCCAGCAGTCGCCGGCTAGCGGAGGATACGCAGTATTTT CASSRRLAEDTQYF TRBJ2-3 NA TRBD2 TRBV6-6
TGTGCCAGCAGCCAAGGACAGGGGATTGGCGGCTACACCTTC CASSQGQGIGGYTF TRBJ1-2 once TRBD1 TRBV4-2
TGTGCCAGCAGCGCCCAGGGGAGCAATCAGCCCCAGCATTTT CASSAQGSNQPQHF TRBJ1-5 NA NA TRBV9
TGTGCCAGCAGTTTAGTTTACGGGGGGCAATTAGGCGAGCAGTACTTC CASSLVYGGQLGEQYF TRBJ2-7 NA NA TRBV28
TGTGCCAGCAGCTCGGAGGCGGGGGCAGAGACCCAGTACTTC CASSSEAGAETQYF TRBJ2-5 once NA TRBV11-1
TGTGCCAGCAGCCAGGGACAGCGCTTTGAGCAGTACTTC CASSQGQRFEQYF TRBJ2-7 NA TRBD1 TRBV5-6
TGTGCTAGTGCCCTGGGGGGGGGTCAGCCCCAGCATTTT CASALGGGQPQHF TRBJ1-5 NA NA TRBV12-5
TGTGCCAGCAGTTACTCCTCAGGGAGGAACACTGAAGCTTTCTTT CASSYSSGRNTEAFF TRBJ1-1 NA NA TRBV6-6
TGTGCCTGGTCCTCCGCCAGGGTCCTCTCTGGGGCCAACGTCCTGACTTTC CAWSSARVLSGANVLTF TRBJ2-6 NA NA TRBV30
TGCGCCAGCGGGGGGGATTGGGGCGAAAAACTGTTTTTT CASGGDWGEKLFF TRBJ1-4 NA NA TRBV5-1